A single sample is the source of the 9 T cell receptor beta chains below, sequenced in a study of shared clonotypes between healthy human individuals. The method was immunoSEQ multiplex PCR; TCRdb's version includes in-frame clones alone and lacks a portion of them. The table has some 380,000 clones, around 96% seen once. Material: memory CD8+ T cells sorted from blood. Indicated subset: CD45RO+ cells pooled with CCR7-negative TemRA cells. These receptor sequences come from a man between 25 and 39 years old in good health.

The genes are TRBV7-2 and TRBJ2-1, with 8 nucleotides matching TRBD2. The germline V gene has CDR1 SGHTA and CDR2 FQGNSA. This CDR3 region has 16 residues. Trimming took 7 bases from V and 7 from J; bases not matched to a gene: 15. In DNA form, the CDR3 reads TGTGCCAGCACCGCAACGCGGGGACTAGGGTCAAATGAGCAGTTCTTC. It encodes CASTATRGLGSNEQFF.

CDR3 protein: CASTQTGPFPEAFF. CDR3 in DNA: TGTGCCAGCACCCAAACAGGGCCTTTTCCTGAAGCTTTCTTT. This chain links TRBV28 with TRBJ1-1; a possible D gene is TRBD1 (6 bases). The CDR3 extends over 14 amino acids. V shed 7 bases and J shed 6 bases, with 18 bases lying between them. Germline V gene sequence: CDR1 MDHEN, CDR2 SYDVKM.

This sequence joins TRBV6-5 and TRBJ2-7, with 11 bases aligning to TRBD2. The trim removed 0 bases at V and 3 bases at J, leaving 4 bases unmatched. Germline-derived CDR1 and CDR2 are MNHEY and SVGAGI. This CDR3 has 16 residues. The CDR3 coding sequence is TGTGCCAGCAGTTACTCTAGCGGGAGGGATTTCTACGAGCAGTACTTC. As protein: CASSYSSGRDFYEQYF.

The chain combines TRBV10-3 with TRBJ2-7; D not certain. Trimming took off 4 bases at V and 6 bases at J, with 13 bases between the two ends. Germline CDR1 is ENHRY and CDR2 is SYGVKD. The CDR3 runs 13 residues. The CDR3 sequence: CAISVDPSREQYF. In nucleotides, the CDR3 is TGTGCCATCAGTGTAGATCCTAGTCGCGAGCAGTACTTC.

The CDR3 reads CASSIDMNTEAFF. The CDR3 bases are TGTGCCAGCAGTATAGACATGAACACTGAAGCTTTCTTT. This chain joins TRBV7-9 and TRBJ1-1; D remains unclear. Trimming removed 6 bases at V and 0 bases at J, with 8 bases between. From germline, CDR1 is SEHNR and CDR2 FQNEAQ (reference sequence). CDR3 length equals 13 residues.

This rearrangement joins TRBV6-5 to TRBJ2-2; D remains unclear. The CDR3 has 14 residues. Germline values: CDR1 MNHEY, CDR2 SVGAGI. Trimming left V 2 bases short and J 4 bases short, with 8 bases between. CDR3 nucleotide sequence: TGTGCCAGCAGTTACCGCGTTCCCACCGGGGAGCTGTTTTTT. As protein: CASSYRVPTGELFF.

The CDR3 sequence: CASSVDSEVEQFF. The CDR3 region has the DNA TGTGCCAGCAGCGTAGATTCCGAGGTTGAGCAGTTCTTC. The V call is TRBV9, the J call TRBJ2-1; D remains ambiguous. Trimming took 0 bases from V and 9 from J, leaving 10 bases between them. CDR3 size: 13 residues. CDR1 is SGDLS, CDR2 YYNGEE, per germline.

As concerns this clone: The sample has other DNA sequences that encode this CDR3 too. CDR3 residues: CASSYRGRYEQYF. For the CDR3, the DNA is TGTGCCAGCAGTTACAGGGGGCGCTACGAGCAGTACTTC. This chain links TRBV6-5 with TRBJ2-7, with 7 bases that match TRBD1. Germline assignment: CDR1 MNHEY and CDR2 SVGAGI. Losses at the gene ends were 2 bases for V and 3 bases for J; bases not matched to a gene: 1. The CDR3 is made up of 13 amino acids.

The V and J genes are TRBV5-8 and TRBJ1-2, with TRBD1 matching 11 bases. The CDR3 has 15 residues. Germline loops: CDR1 SGHTS, CDR2 YDEGEE. J gave up 8 bases and V 4 bases, and 10 bases lay outside the gene matches. CDR3 residues: CASSPLRDRGEGYTF. The CDR3 DNA reads TGTGCCAGCAGCCCCCTCCGGGACAGGGGGGAAGGCTACACCTTC.